Below, 11 T cell receptor beta chains from the same sample are listed, as sequenced in a study of PD-L1 blockade in urothelial cancer. TCRdb's table, derived via immunoSEQ multiplex PCR, lists solely in-frame clones and lacks some. The sample has 95,000 to 150,000 clones, 86% seen once. Time point of the sample: peripheral blood 6 weeks after treatment start. Sample: PBMCs, taken around atezolizumab (anti-PD-L1) treatment. Receptors originate from a man aged 50 or older with urothelial cancer.

V usage is TRBV6-5 and J usage is TRBJ1-1; maybe TRBD1 (5 bases). Germline V gene lookup returns CDR1 MNHEY and CDR2 SVGAGI. The germline V and J ends were trimmed by 3 bases and 0 bases, with 8 bases remaining between them. The CDR3 has 14 residues. DNA for the CDR3: TGTGCCAGCAGTTATGACAGACTGAACACTGAAGCTTTCTTT. This sequence encodes CASSYDRLNTEAFF.

The CDR3 loop reads CASSLKAALYEQYF. The CDR3 region has the DNA TGTGCCAGCAGTTTAAAAGCGGCTCTCTACGAGCAGTACTTC. The chain carries TRBV28 and TRBJ2-7, with D tentatively TRBD2 (5 bases). Trimming removed 2 bases from V and 3 bases from J, with 11 bases in between. This CDR3 has 14 amino acids. From germline, CDR1 is MDHEN and CDR2 SYDVKM. The whole variable domain, filled in from reference TRBV28 and TRBJ2-7, reads DVKVTQSSRYLVKRTGEKVFLECVQDMDHENMFWYRQDPGLGLRLIYFSYDVKMKEKGDIPEGYSVSREKKERFSLILESASTNQTSMYLCASSLKAALYEQYFGPGTRLTVT.

This clone was recorded once. The genes are TRBV19 and TRBJ1-2; 8 bases match TRBD1. Per germline, CDR1 LNHDA and CDR2 SQIVND (reference sequence). The CDR3 runs 13 residues. Trimming took 7 bases from V and 8 from J; bases not matched to a gene: 9. The CDR3 is CASTTIGQGGYTF. The CDR3 region has the DNA TGTGCCAGTACCACGATCGGACAGGGCGGCTACACCTTC.

J is TRBJ2-1 and V is TRBV11-2; 11 nucleotides agree with TRBD2. Germline V CDR1 and CDR2: SGHAT, FQNNGV. This CDR3 has 16 amino acids. V was clipped by 5 bases and J by 10 bases; unmatched bases: 13. CDR3 protein: CASSQPGLAVVEEQFF. In DNA, the CDR3 is TGTGCCAGCAGCCAGCCGGGACTAGCGGTTGTAGAGGAGCAGTTCTTC.

The chain employs TRBV5-1 and TRBJ2-1; 9 bases match TRBD2. Unmatched junction bases numbered 15, after V lost 4 bases and J lost 10 bases. The CDR3 covers 16 residues. Germline assignment: CDR1 SGHRS and CDR2 YFSETQ. The CDR3 coding sequence is TGCGCCAGCAGCCCGGGACTAGCAGGAGGGATCGGCGAGCAGTTCTTC. Its protein product is CASSPGLAGGIGEQFF.

J is TRBJ2-1 and V is TRBV4-1, with unresolved D. Trimming removed 6 bases from V and 0 bases from J, with 12 bases in between. The CDR3 is 15 residues long. In germline, CDR1 is MGHRA, CDR2 YSYEKL. Here the CDR3 reads CASSVSGSSYNEQFF. The CDR3 nucleotides read TGCGCCAGCAGTGTGTCAGGCAGCTCCTACAATGAGCAGTTCTTC.

This clone has just one count. This chain links TRBV5-1 with TRBJ2-5; 10 nucleotides align to TRBD2. The junction had 6 bases not matched to a gene; V was cut back by 2 bases and J by 5 bases. Germline CDR1 is SGHRS and CDR2 is YFSETQ. CDR3 size: 15 residues. The DNA of the CDR3 is TGCGCCAGCAGCTTTTCTAGCGGGAGAGGGGAGACCCAGTACTTC. Translating it yields CASSFSSGRGETQYF. Based on the CDR3 plus reference TRBV5-1 and TRBJ2-5, the full variable domain is KAGVTQTPRYLIKTRGQQVTLSCSPISGHRSVSWYQQTPGQGLQFLFEYFSETQRNKGNFPGRFSGRQFSNSRSEMNVSTLELGDSALYLCASSFSSGRGETQYFGPGTRLLVL.

This clone was detected only once. The chain recombines TRBV15 with TRBJ1-6; D may be TRBD1 (5 bases). Trimming removed 1 base from V and 6 bases from J, with 10 bases in between. CDR3 size: 15 residues. Per germline, CDR1 LNHNV and CDR2 YYDKDF (reference sequence). CDR3 in DNA: TGTGCCACCAGCAGAGCAATAGACAGTAATTCACCCCTCCACTTT. Translated, it gives CATSRAIDSNSPLHF. Complete variable domain (other parts from reference TRBV15 and TRBJ1-6): DAMVIQNPRYQVTQFGKPVTLSCSQTLNHNVMYWYQQKSSQAPKLLFHYYDKDFNNEADTPDNFQSRRPNTSFCFLDIRSPGLGDTAMYLCATSRAIDSNSPLHFGNGTRLTVT.

This clone appeared a single time. V is TRBV28 and J is TRBJ1-1, with D maybe TRBD1 (6 bases). The ends were cut back, 6 bases at V and 0 bases at J, with 8 bases in the middle. The CDR3 runs 13 residues. Germline CDR1 and CDR2: MDHEN and SYDVKM. The CDR3: CASRDSMNTEAFF. Here the CDR3 DNA reads TGTGCCAGCAGGGACAGCATGAACACTGAAGCTTTCTTT.

This clone was seen a single time. The chain uses TRBV9 and TRBJ2-1; 14 positions match TRBD2. This CDR3 has 18 residues. The germline gives CDR1 SGDLS, CDR2 YYNGEE. V lost 4 bases to trimming and J lost 4 bases; unmatched junction nucleotides: 10. The CDR3 region is CASSPPGLAGAGYNEQFF. The CDR3 coding sequence is TGTGCCAGCAGCCCGCCGGGACTAGCGGGAGCGGGATACAATGAGCAGTTCTTC.

This clone occurred a few times. The rearrangement joins TRBV6-1 to TRBJ1-5, with 7 bases that match TRBD1. CDR3 size: 13 residues. J was trimmed by 3 bases and V by 8 bases; bases with no gene match: 4. Per germline, CDR1 MNHNS and CDR2 SASEGT. The CDR3 here is CASLGQVNQPQHF. CDR3 bases: TGTGCCAGCCTAGGACAGGTCAATCAGCCCCAGCATTTT.